This T cell receptor beta chain was recovered during a study of blood T cell repertoires in COVID-19. Study at large: The origin of the acute and convalescent COVID-19 samples was the United States, Italy and Spain.

This clone showed up just once. CDR3 length equals 15 residues. From germline, CDR1 is SGHTA and CDR2 FQGNSA. V was clipped by 5 bases and J by 8 bases; unmatched bases: 10. Using immunoSEQ multiplex PCR, the repertoire was profiled, and TCRdb retains in-frame clones only, with some absent. The repertoire holds 350,000 to 550,000 clones, with approximately 90% as singletons. V gene TRBV7-2 combines with J gene TRBJ2-1; 9 bases line up with TRBD2. The source of this sequence is a woman aged 18-30 years with acute COVID-19. Source material: PBMCs or T cells enriched from blood (not recorded which). The CDR3 loop reads CASSPSPGTSHEQFF. For the CDR3, the DNA is TGTGCCAGCAGCCCAAGTCCCGGGACTAGCCATGAGCAGTTCTTC.